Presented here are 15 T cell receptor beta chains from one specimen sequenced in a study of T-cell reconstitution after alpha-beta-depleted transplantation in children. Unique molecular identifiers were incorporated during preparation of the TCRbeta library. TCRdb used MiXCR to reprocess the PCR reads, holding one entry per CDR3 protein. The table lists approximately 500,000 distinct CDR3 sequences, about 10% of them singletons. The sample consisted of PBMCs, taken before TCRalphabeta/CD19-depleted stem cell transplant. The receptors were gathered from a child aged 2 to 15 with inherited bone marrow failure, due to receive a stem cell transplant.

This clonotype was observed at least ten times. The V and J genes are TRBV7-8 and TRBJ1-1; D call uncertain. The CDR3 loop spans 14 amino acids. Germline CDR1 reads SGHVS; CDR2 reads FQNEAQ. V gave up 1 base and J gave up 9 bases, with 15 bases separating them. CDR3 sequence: CASSLVIGGEKAFF. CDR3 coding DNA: TGTGCCAGCAGCTTAGTAATCGGCGGGGAAAAAGCTTTCTTT.

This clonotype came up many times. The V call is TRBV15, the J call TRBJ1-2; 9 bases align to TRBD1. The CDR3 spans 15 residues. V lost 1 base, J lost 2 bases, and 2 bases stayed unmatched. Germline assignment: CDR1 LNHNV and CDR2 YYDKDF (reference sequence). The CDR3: CATSRGGTGNYGYTF. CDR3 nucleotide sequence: TGTGCCACCAGCAGAGGGGGGACAGGGAACTATGGCTACACCTTC.

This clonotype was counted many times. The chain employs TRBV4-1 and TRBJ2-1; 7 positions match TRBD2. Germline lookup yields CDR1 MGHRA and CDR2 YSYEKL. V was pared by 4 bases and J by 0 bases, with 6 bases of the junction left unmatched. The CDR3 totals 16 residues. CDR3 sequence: CASSPYGGSSYNEQFF. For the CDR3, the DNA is TGCGCCAGCAGCCCTTACGGGGGGAGCTCCTACAATGAGCAGTTCTTC.

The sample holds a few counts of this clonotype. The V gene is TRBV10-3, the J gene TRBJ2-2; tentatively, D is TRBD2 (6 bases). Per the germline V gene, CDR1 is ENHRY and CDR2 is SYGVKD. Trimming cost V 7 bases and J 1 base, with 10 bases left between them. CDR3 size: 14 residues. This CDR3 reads CAITPAGNTGELFF. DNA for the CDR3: TGTGCCATCACCCCAGCGGGGAACACCGGGGAGCTGTTTTTT.

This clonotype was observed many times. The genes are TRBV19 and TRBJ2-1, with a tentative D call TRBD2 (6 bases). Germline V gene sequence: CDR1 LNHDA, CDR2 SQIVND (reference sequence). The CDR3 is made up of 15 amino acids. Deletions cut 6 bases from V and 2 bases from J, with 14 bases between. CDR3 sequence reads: CASSEEGSAYNEQFF. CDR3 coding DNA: TGTGCCAGTAGCGAGGAGGGATCCGCCTACAATGAGCAGTTCTTC.

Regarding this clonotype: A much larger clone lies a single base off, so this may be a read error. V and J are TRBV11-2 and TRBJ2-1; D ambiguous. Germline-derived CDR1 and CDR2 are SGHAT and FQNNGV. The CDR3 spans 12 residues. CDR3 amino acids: CDSSFRLNEQFF. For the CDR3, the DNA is TGTGACAGCAGCTTCAGGTTAAATGAGCAGTTCTTC.

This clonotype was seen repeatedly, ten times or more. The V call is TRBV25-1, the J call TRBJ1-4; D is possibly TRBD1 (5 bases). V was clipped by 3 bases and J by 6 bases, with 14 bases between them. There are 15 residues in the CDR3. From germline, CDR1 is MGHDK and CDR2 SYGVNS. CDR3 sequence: CASSESPGHHEKLFF. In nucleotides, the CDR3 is TGTGCCAGCAGTGAGTCCCCGGGGCACCATGAAAAACTGTTTTTT. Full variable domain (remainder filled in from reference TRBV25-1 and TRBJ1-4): EADIYQTPRYLVIGTGKKITLECSQTMGHDKMYWYQQDPGMELHLIHYSYGVNSTEKGDLSSESTVSRIRTEHFPLTLESARPSHTSQYLCASSESPGHHEKLFFGSGTQLSVL.

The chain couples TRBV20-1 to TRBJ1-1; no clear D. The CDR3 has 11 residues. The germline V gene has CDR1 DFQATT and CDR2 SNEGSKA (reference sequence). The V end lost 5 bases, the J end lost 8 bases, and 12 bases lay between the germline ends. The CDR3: CSAQDGREAFF. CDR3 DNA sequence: TGCAGTGCTCAAGACGGGAGGGAAGCTTTCTTT.

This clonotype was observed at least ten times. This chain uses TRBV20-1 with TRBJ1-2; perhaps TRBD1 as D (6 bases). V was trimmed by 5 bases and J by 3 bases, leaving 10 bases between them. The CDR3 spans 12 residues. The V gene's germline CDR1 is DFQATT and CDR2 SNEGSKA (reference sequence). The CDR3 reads CSAVRQDYGYTF. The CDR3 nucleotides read TGCAGTGCTGTAAGACAGGACTATGGCTACACCTTC.

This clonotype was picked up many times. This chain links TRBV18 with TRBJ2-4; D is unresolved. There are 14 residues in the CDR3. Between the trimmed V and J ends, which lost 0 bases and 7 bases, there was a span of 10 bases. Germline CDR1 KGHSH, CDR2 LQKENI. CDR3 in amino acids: CASSPPANRNIQYF. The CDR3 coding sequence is TGTGCCAGCTCACCACCGGCCAATAGGAACATTCAGTACTTC.

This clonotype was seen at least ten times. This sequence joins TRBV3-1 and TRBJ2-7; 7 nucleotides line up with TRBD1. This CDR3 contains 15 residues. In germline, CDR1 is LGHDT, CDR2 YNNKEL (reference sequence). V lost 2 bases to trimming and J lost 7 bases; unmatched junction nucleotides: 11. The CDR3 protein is CASSQKGDSIYEQYF. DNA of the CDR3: TGTGCCAGCAGCCAAAAAGGGGACAGTATATATGAGCAGTACTTC.

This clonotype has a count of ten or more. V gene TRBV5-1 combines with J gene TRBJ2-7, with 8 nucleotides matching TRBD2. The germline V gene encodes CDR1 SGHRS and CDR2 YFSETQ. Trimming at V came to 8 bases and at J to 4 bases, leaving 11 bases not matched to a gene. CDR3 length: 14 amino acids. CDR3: CASRSGLEFYEQYF. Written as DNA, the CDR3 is TGCGCCAGTCGATCGGGACTAGAGTTTTACGAGCAGTACTTC. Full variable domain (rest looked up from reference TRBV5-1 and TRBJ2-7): KAGVTQTPRYLIKTRGQQVTLSCSPISGHRSVSWYQQTPGQGLQFLFEYFSETQRNKGNFPGRFSGRQFSNSRSEMNVSTLELGDSALYLCASRSGLEFYEQYFGPGTRLTVT.

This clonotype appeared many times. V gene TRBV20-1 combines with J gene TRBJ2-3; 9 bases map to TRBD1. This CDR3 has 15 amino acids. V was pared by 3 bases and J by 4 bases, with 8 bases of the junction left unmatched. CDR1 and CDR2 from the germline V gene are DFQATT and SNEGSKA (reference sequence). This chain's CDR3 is CSASRGQGRADTQYF. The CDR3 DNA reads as TGCAGTGCTAGTAGGGGACAGGGACGGGCAGATACGCAGTATTTT.

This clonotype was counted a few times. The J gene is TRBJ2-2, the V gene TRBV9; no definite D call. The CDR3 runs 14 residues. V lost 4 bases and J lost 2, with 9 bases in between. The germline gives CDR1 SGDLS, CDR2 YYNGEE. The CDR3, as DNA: TGTGCCAGCAGCCCACAGCTAAACACCGGGGAGCTGTTTTTT. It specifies CASSPQLNTGELFF. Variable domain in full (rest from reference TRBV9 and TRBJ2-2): DSGVTQTPKHLITATGQRVTLRCSPRSGDLSVYWYQQSLDQGLQFLIQYYNGEERAKGNILERFSAQQFPDLHSELNLSSLELGDSALYFCASSPQLNTGELFFGEGSRLTVL.

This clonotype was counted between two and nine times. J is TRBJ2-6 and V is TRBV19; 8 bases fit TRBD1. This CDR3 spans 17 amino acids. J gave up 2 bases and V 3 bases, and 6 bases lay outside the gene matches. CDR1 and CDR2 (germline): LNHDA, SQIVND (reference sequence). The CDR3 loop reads CASSIPGGAAGANVLTF. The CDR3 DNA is TGTGCCAGTAGTATTCCAGGGGGCGCGGCTGGGGCCAACGTCCTGACTTTC.